Below, 3 T cell receptor beta chains from the same sample are listed, as sequenced in a study of blood T cell repertoires in COVID-19. Libraries were prepared by immunoSEQ multiplex PCR; TCRdb keeps only in-frame clonotypes and omits some of them. The sample has roughly 150,000 clones; 80% to 90% are singletons. Sequenced input: peripheral blood. The source of these receptors is a middle-aged woman with acute or convalescent COVID-19.

The J gene is TRBJ2-2, the V gene TRBV30, with TRBD2 identical over 9 bases. CDR3 length equals 15 residues. CDR1 is GTSNPN, CDR2 SVGIG, per germline (reference sequence). The V and J ends lost 0 bases and 3 bases, in that order; junction bases with no gene match: 2. CDR3 sequence: CAWSVTSGHTGELFF. The CDR3 DNA reads as TGTGCCTGGAGTGTGACTAGCGGCCACACCGGGGAGCTGTTTTTT.

J is TRBJ1-1 and V is TRBV19; TRBD1 aligns across 7 bases. There are 16 residues in the CDR3. Per germline, CDR1 LNHDA and CDR2 SQIVND (reference sequence). V shed 1 base, J shed 6 bases, and the junction held 11 bases outside the gene matches. The CDR3, as DNA: TGTGCCAGTAGTATAGGCTCCTCAGGGGGGCTGGCTGAAGCTTTCTTT. As protein: CASSIGSSGGLAEAFF.

The chain carries TRBV28 and TRBJ2-1; the match to TRBD2 covers 8 bases. This CDR3 region has 13 residues. The germline gives CDR1 MDHEN, CDR2 SYDVKM. After removal of 7 bases from V and 6 bases from J, the junction contained 5 bases not matched to a gene. CDR3 DNA: TGTGCCAGCACGCCCGGGGGGGCCAATGAGCAGTTCTTC. Protein sequence: CASTPGGANEQFF. The full variable domain, its missing parts supplied by reference TRBV28 and TRBJ2-1, is DVKVTQSSRYLVKRTGEKVFLECVQDMDHENMFWYRQDPGLGLRLIYFSYDVKMKEKGDIPEGYSVSREKKERFSLILESASTNQTSMYLCASTPGGANEQFFGPGTRLTVL.